The rows below give T cell receptor beta chains drawn from one sample of a study of T-cell reconstitution after alpha-beta-depleted transplantation in children. TCRdb analysed the PCR reads with MiXCR anew, one entry per CDR3 protein. Of fewer than 120,000 distinct CDR3 sequences in the sample, about 9.4% were seen once. This material consisted of PBMCs from the stem cell graft donor, taken from the stem cell graft. The receptors originated from a human donor who donated a stem cell graft to a child with acute lymphoblastic leukemia. Each CDR3 is given with its conserved first and last residue. The D gene is left open where the match is weak. The size field is filled for only some rows; it gives once, few, many or a size class.

>TRBJ2-7|TRBV7-8|many|.
CASSLAPPGFYEQYF
TGTGCCAGCAGCTTAGCGCCGCCAGGCTTCTACGAGCAGTACTTC
>TRBJ1-2|TRBV5-4|.|.
CASSLGGGGGYTF
TGTGCCAGCAGCTTGGGAGGAGGGGGTGGCTACACCTTC
>TRBJ2-2|TRBV4-3|.|.
CASSQDSRASNTGELFF
TGCGCCAGCAGCCAAGATAGCAGGGCCTCGAACACCGGGGAGCTGTTTTTT
>TRBJ2-6|TRBV30|many|.
CAWSVLNRASGANVLTF
TGTGCCTGGAGTGTACTCAACAGGGCCTCCGGGGCCAACGTCCTGACTTTC
>TRBJ2-3|TRBV4-3|.|TRBD2
CASSLLAGAFTDTQYF
TGCGCCAGCAGCCTACTAGCGGGGGCCTTCACAGATACGCAGTATTTT
>TRBJ2-7|TRBV10-3|many|.
CAISATSTGTGEQYF
TGTGCCATCAGTGCCACCTCGACAGGCACGGGCGAGCAGTACTTC
>TRBJ1-1|TRBV20-1|many|TRBD1
CSARAPTGRDTEAFF
TGCAGTGCTAGAGCCCCGACAGGGAGGGACACTGAAGCTTTCTTT
>TRBJ1-2|TRBV6-5|.|TRBD1
CASSYGGQGEGYTF
TGTGCCAGCAGTTACGGGGGACAGGGGGAAGGCTACACCTTC
>TRBJ2-1|TRBV12-3/TRBV12-4|many|TRBD2
CASRPLARDNNEQFF
TGTGCCAGCAGGCCACTAGCGCGCGACAACAATGAGCAGTTCTTC
>TRBJ2-3|TRBV5-1|many|.
CASSLAGLRYTDTQYF
TGCGCCAGCAGCTTGGCAGGGTTGCGGTACACAGATACGCAGTATTTT
>TRBJ2-3|TRBV7-2|many|.
CASSFRDLTDTQYF
TGTGCCAGCAGCTTTCGGGACTTAACAGATACGCAGTATTTT
>TRBJ1-2|TRBV6-5|many|TRBD1
CASSYLKDRGDYGYTF
TGTGCCAGCAGTTACCTGAAGGACAGGGGGGACTATGGCTACACCTTC